Presented here are 2 T cell receptor beta chains from one specimen sequenced in a study of shared clonotypes between healthy human individuals. Measured with immunoSEQ multiplex PCR; TCRdb has only the in-frame clones, and not every one. The sample records more than 400,000 clones, approximately 95% being singletons. Sequencing input: naive CD4+ T cells sorted from blood. Regarding subset: CD45RA+ positively selected. All receptors come from a young woman in good health.

The gene calls are TRBV28 and TRBJ1-2; D perhaps matches TRBD1 (6 bases). Germline CDR1 MDHEN, CDR2 SYDVKM. The V end was cut by 10 bases, the J end by 0 bases, with 12 bases between. This CDR3 is 13 amino acids long. The CDR3 nucleotides read TGTGCCACCAGGACAGCAGCTAACTATGGCTACACCTTC. Translating it yields CATRTAANYGYTF.

The gene calls are TRBV11-3 and TRBJ1-1; D uncertain. Germline values: CDR1 SGHNT, CDR2 YENEEA. CDR3 length equals 13 residues. Trimming stripped 2 bases from V and 4 bases from J, with 8 bases between. The CDR3 bases are TGTGCCAGCAGCTTACTGGGAGGCACTGAAGCTTTCTTT. Translation: CASSLLGGTEAFF.